What follows are 20 T cell receptor beta chains derived from one specimen sequenced in a study of technical replicates of blood from a few donors. The table came from immunoSEQ multiplex PCR; TCRdb's copy has only in-frame clones and leaves some out. This repertoire shows fewer than 60,000 clones, 90% to 95% found once; its top ten account for approximately 3.4%. What was sequenced was PBMCs. The source is a human donor in good health. Some clones in this sample may be carry-over from other donors' samples.

This clone was detected once. This chain joins TRBV11-2 and TRBJ1-2, with D unresolved. Trimming shortened V by 3 bases and J by 2 bases, and 16 bases separated the two germline ends. CDR3 size: 16 residues. The germline gives CDR1 SGHAT, CDR2 FQNNGV. The CDR3 DNA reads as TGTGCCAGCAGCTTTATCCCCCGAACGGGGAACTATGGCTACACCTTC. This encodes CASSFIPRTGNYGYTF.

The chain combines TRBV5-1 with TRBJ2-2; 11 nucleotides match TRBD2. The germline CDR1 and CDR2 sequences are SGHRS and YFSETQ. Germline trimming cut 4 bases from V and 6 bases from J; bases unmatched to any gene: 8. The CDR3 loop spans 16 amino acids. The CDR3 nucleotides read TGCGCCAGCAGCCAGGGGCTAGCGGGAGGATCCGGGGAGCTGTTTTTT. Translation gives CASSQGLAGGSGELFF. The full variable domain, in which reference TRBV5-1 and TRBJ2-2 provide the parts outside the CDR3, is KAGVTQTPRYLIKTRGQQVTLSCSPISGHRSVSWYQQTPGQGLQFLFEYFSETQRNKGNFPGRFSGRQFSNSRSEMNVSTLELGDSALYLCASSQGLAGGSGELFFGEGSRLTVL.

The rearrangement links TRBV5-4 to TRBJ1-1; unclear D gene. Germline V lookup: CDR1 SGHNT, CDR2 YYREEE (reference sequence). The ends were cut back, 4 bases at V and 2 bases at J, with 3 bases in the middle. The CDR3 sequence is 11 residues long. The CDR3 is CASSVNTEAFF. CDR3 nucleotide sequence: TGTGCCAGCAGCGTAAACACTGAAGCTTTCTTT.

This rearrangement joins TRBV2 to TRBJ2-3, with 12 bases lining up with TRBD2. Trimming at V came to 6 bases and at J to 0 bases, leaving 10 bases not matched to a gene. In germline, CDR1 is SNHLY, CDR2 FYNNEI. The CDR3 covers 18 residues. The CDR3, as DNA: TGTGCCAGCAGGGTGACTAGCGGGGGCCCCTTTAGCACAGATACGCAGTATTTT. Translation: CASRVTSGGPFSTDTQYF.

The chain recombines TRBV7-2 with TRBJ2-7; TRBD1 matches at 9 bases. Trimming cost V 5 bases and J 4 bases; bases outside gene matches: 3. The CDR3 contains 13 residues. CDR1 SGHTA and CDR2 FQGNSA come from the germline V gene. CDR3 protein: CASSRDREYEQYF. In DNA form, the CDR3 reads TGTGCCAGCAGCCGGGACAGGGAATACGAGCAGTACTTC.

The chain links TRBV15 to TRBJ2-3, with TRBD2 identical over 7 bases. This CDR3 region has 16 residues. CDR1 is LNHNV, CDR2 YYDKDF, per germline (reference sequence). Trimming cost V 3 bases and J 0 bases; bases outside gene matches: 6. The CDR3 loop is CATSSWLADSTDTQYF. The CDR3 region has the DNA TGTGCCACCAGCAGTTGGCTAGCGGATAGCACAGATACGCAGTATTTT.

V gene TRBV5-6 combines with J gene TRBJ1-4; 7 bases agree with TRBD1. After removal of 2 bases from V and 5 bases from J, the junction contained 6 bases not matched to a gene. CDR1 is SGHDT, CDR2 YYEEEE, per germline. The CDR3 is 15 amino acids. The CDR3 spells CASSFPEDRNEKLFF. DNA for the CDR3: TGTGCCAGCAGCTTCCCCGAGGACAGGAATGAAAAACTGTTTTTT.

V usage is TRBV7-9 and J usage is TRBJ1-4, with 11 bases matching TRBD1. The CDR3 consists of 15 residues. Germline assignment: CDR1 SEHNR and CDR2 FQNEAQ (reference sequence). V gave up 5 bases and J gave up 7 bases; unmatched junction bases: 6. The CDR3 nucleotides read TGTGCCAGCAGCACCCGGACAGGGGGCGTTGAAAAACTGTTTTTT. The encoded protein is CASSTRTGGVEKLFF.

The chain has TRBV7-3 and TRBJ2-7; 8 bases match TRBD2. Trimming removed 1 base from V and 4 bases from J; junction bases left unmatched: 3. Per germline, CDR1 SGHTA and CDR2 FQGTGA. This CDR3 comprises 14 residues. The CDR3 sequence: CASSLNPGGYEQYF. CDR3 bases: TGTGCCAGCAGCTTAAACCCGGGGGGGTACGAGCAGTACTTC.

J is TRBJ1-2 and V is TRBV10-3; D uncertain. The CDR3 loop spans 11 amino acids. The V gene lost 10 bases and the J gene lost 8 bases, with 14 bases spanning the gap. In germline, CDR1 is ENHRY, CDR2 SYGVKD. CDR3 sequence: CATQLAEGYTF. The CDR3 coding sequence is TGTGCCACCCAGCTGGCGGAAGGCTACACCTTC.

The J gene is TRBJ2-1, the V gene TRBV4-3, with a possible D match to TRBD1 (5 bases). CDR3 length equals 15 residues. Between the trimmed V and J ends, which lost 0 bases and 7 bases, there was a span of 13 bases. CDR1 and CDR2 from the germline V gene are LGHNA and YSLEER. The CDR3 reads CASSQDLQGRNEQFF. The DNA for the CDR3 is TGCGCCAGCAGCCAAGATTTGCAGGGTAGGAATGAGCAGTTCTTC.

The V gene is TRBV18, the J gene TRBJ1-2, with a weak D call TRBD1 (5 bases). The CDR3 runs 14 residues. Germline loops: CDR1 KGHSH, CDR2 LQKENI. The ends were cut back, 3 bases at V and 5 bases at J, with 13 bases in the middle. As DNA, the CDR3 is TGTGCCAGCTCACCCCCGGGGGGGTATTATGGCTACACCTTC. As protein: CASSPPGGYYGYTF.

The genes are TRBV7-2 and TRBJ2-4; 10 bases match TRBD2. CDR1 and CDR2 from the germline V gene are SGHTA and FQGNSA. The CDR3 is 17 residues long. J was trimmed by 0 bases and V by 5 bases; bases with no gene match: 7. This CDR3 is CASSTPGLATAKNIQYF. The CDR3 DNA reads TGTGCCAGCAGCACACCGGGACTAGCGACAGCCAAAAACATTCAGTACTTC.

V gene TRBV18 combines with J gene TRBJ2-7; tentatively, D is TRBD2 (5 bases). The CDR3 loop spans 13 amino acids. V was shortened by 5 bases and J by 2 bases, with 10 bases between the two germline ends. Germline CDR1 and CDR2: KGHSH and LQKENI. CDR3 nucleotides: TGTGCCAGCTCAGACGGGGTAACCTACGAGCAGTACTTC. Translation gives CASSDGVTYEQYF.

This clone was found many times. The chain uses TRBV27 and TRBJ2-1, with D possibly being TRBD1 (5 bases). Trimming pared 6 bases from V and 0 bases from J, leaving 15 bases between. Germline loops: CDR1 MNHEY, CDR2 SMNVEV (reference sequence). This CDR3 is 16 amino acids long. The CDR3 region has the DNA TGTGCCAGCAGCCGACCCGACAGATTCTCCTACAATGAGCAGTTCTTC. Its translation is CASSRPDRFSYNEQFF.

The chain carries TRBV2 and TRBJ1-5, with TRBD1 identical over 9 bases. V gave up 6 bases and J gave up 10 bases; unmatched junction bases: 10. In germline, CDR1 is SNHLY, CDR2 FYNNEI. The CDR3 contains 14 residues. The CDR3 reads CASRGTGTVGPQHF. The CDR3 DNA is TGTGCCAGCAGAGGGACAGGGACCGTAGGACCCCAGCATTTT.

The genes are TRBV5-6 and TRBJ1-2; D may be TRBD1 (5 bases). Trimming shortened V by 4 bases and J by 0 bases, and 10 bases separated the two germline ends. From germline, CDR1 is SGHDT and CDR2 YYEEEE. The CDR3 length is 14 residues. The chain's CDR3 is CASSPDRTNYGYTF. CDR3 DNA sequence: TGTGCCAGCAGCCCCGACAGAACTAACTATGGCTACACCTTC.

This clone was observed once. The CDR3 here is CASRSRGPYGYTF. The CDR3 DNA sequence: TGTGCCAGCAGGAGCAGGGGCCCCTATGGCTACACCTTC. The chain has TRBV2 and TRBJ1-2; TRBD1 might be the D (6 bases). Looked up from germline, CDR1 is SNHLY and CDR2 is FYNNEI. V lost 6 bases to trimming and J lost 4 bases, with 12 bases between them. This CDR3 is built from 13 residues.

Only one count was recorded for this clone. V gene TRBV4-1 combines with J gene TRBJ2-3; 7 bases agree with TRBD2. The V gene's germline CDR1 is MGHRA and CDR2 YSYEKL. V lost 3 bases to trimming and J lost 6 bases; unmatched junction nucleotides: 9. CDR3 length: 15 residues. CDR3 sequence reads: CASSHLAEVGDTQYF. The CDR3 nucleotides are TGCGCCAGCAGCCATCTAGCGGAGGTCGGGGATACGCAGTATTTT.

The chain has TRBV5-1 and TRBJ2-3; 9 bases line up with TRBD1. This CDR3 is built from 15 residues. Germline V CDR1 and CDR2: SGHRS, YFSETQ. V gave up 5 bases and J gave up 2 bases; unmatched junction bases: 6. CDR3 sequence reads: CASSLTGGITDTQYF. The CDR3 region has the DNA TGCGCCAGCAGTCTAACAGGGGGCATCACAGATACGCAGTATTTT. Together with reference TRBV5-1 and TRBJ2-3, the CDR3 gives the full variable domain: KAGVTQTPRYLIKTRGQQVTLSCSPISGHRSVSWYQQTPGQGLQFLFEYFSETQRNKGNFPGRFSGRQFSNSRSEMNVSTLELGDSALYLCASSLTGGITDTQYFGPGTRLTVL.